This TCR beta chain was sequenced during a study of T cell responses to AZD1222 COVID-19 vaccine. In the study overall: Pooled together were second doses at about 4 or about 12 weeks. Broader study findings: Spike-wide vaccine-associated CD4 TCRs dominated at 160-218 and 743-854. Seropositive at baseline were only a handful of AZD1222 recipients.

As regards this clone: No antigen is known for it.

Profiled with immunoSEQ multiplex PCR; TCRdb holds only in-frame clones, not every one. The sample has 120,000 or so clones, 88% seen once. CDR3 size: 13 residues. Germline-derived CDR1 and CDR2 are LNHDA and SQIVND (reference sequence). Germline trimming cut 8 bases from V and 4 bases from J; bases unmatched to any gene: 5. Source: peripheral blood, taken on day 0 of AZD1222 vaccination. This chain connects TRBV19 to TRBJ2-3; the match to TRBD2 covers 8 bases. This clonotype was obtained from an adult in good health. The CDR3 nucleotides are TGTGCCAGTGGCAAAGCGGGGGCAGATACGCAGTATTTT. Translating gives CASGKAGADTQYF.